This record concerns one T cell receptor (beta chain) sequence. Its antigen is not known. This specimen belongs to a study of OX40 agonist ivuxolimab in advanced cancers. Excluded were patients having autoimmune disease history or systemic immunosuppression. Using immunoSEQ multiplex PCR, the repertoire was profiled, and TCRdb retains in-frame clones only, with some absent. The top ten clones hold roughly 15% of a sample with about 55,000 clones, 75% to 90% of them seen once. Trimming took 3 bases from V and 5 from J; bases not matched to a gene: 11. The CDR3 is made up of 17 amino acids. Germline V gene data show CDR1 as LNHDA and CDR2 as SQIVND (reference sequence). Notes on the study in general: The study found among the lowest clonal expansion in partial responders at 0.1-3.0 mg/kg.

The sample here was CD4+ or CD8+ T cells sorted from blood, taken in a trial of the OX40 agonist ivuxolimab. This chain connects TRBV19 to TRBJ2-2; 8 nucleotides agree with TRBD1. This receptor was obtained from an adult with an advanced solid tumor such as melanoma, head and neck, liver or kidney cancer. CDR3 sequence: CASSITTGAMWTGELFF. DNA for the CDR3: TGTGCCAGTAGTATCACGACAGGGGCCATGTGGACCGGGGAGCTGTTTTTT.